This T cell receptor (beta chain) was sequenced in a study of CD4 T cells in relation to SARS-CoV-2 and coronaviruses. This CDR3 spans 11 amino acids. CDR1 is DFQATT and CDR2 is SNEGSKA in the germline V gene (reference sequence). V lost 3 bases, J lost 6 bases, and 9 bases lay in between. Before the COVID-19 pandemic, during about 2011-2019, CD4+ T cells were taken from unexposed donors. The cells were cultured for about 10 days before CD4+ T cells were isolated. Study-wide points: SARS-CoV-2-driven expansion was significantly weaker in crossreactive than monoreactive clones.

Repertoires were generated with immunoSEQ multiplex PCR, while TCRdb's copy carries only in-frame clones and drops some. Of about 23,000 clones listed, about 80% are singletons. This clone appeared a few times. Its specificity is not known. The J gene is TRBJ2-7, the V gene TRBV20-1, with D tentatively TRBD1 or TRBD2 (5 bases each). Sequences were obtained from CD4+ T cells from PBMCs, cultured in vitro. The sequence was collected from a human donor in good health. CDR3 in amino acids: CSASTGLEQYF. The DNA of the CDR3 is TGCAGTGCTAGCACGGGGCTCGAGCAGTACTTC.